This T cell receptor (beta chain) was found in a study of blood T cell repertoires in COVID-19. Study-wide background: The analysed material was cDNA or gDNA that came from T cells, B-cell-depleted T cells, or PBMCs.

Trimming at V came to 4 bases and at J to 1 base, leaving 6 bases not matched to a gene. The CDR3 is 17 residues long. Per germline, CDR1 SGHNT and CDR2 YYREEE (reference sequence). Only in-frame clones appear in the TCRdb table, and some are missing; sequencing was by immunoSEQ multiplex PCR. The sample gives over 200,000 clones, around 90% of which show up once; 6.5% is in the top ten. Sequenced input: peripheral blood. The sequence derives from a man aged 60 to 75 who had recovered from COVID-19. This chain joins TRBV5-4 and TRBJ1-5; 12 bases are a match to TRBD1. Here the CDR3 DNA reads TGTGCCAGCAGCAAGGGGACAGGGGGCGGGAGCAATCAGCCCCAGCATTTT. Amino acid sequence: CASSKGTGGGSNQPQHF.